This T cell receptor (beta chain) was sequenced for a study of long-term antiretroviral therapy in people with HIV. Findings of the study overall: In HIV, the repertoires covered a tighter span of CDR3 lengths than in controls. Older ART regimens were possibly in use when the blood was collected between about 2003 and 2018.

PBMC samples from each donor numbered at least one pre-ART and at least two post-ART. Assay version v3.0 of immunoSEQ was used, and it was run at survey level. The study targeted roughly 35,000-50,000 T-cell genomes per sample in sequencing. Some clones are missing from TCRdb's copy, which holds only in-frame ones; the method was immunoSEQ multiplex PCR. The sample holds 20,000 to 30,000 clones; roughly four fifths are singletons and the top ten take around 22%. This clone came up a few times. What it binds is unknown. This CDR3 is built from 14 residues. Germline-derived CDR1 and CDR2 are SEHNR and FQNEAQ (reference sequence). The germline V and J ends were trimmed by 1 base and 3 bases, with 9 bases remaining between them.

The sequence was obtained from a man aged 45-65 years with HIV. The sequencing here drew on unsorted PBMCs, taken 0.4 years after starting antiretroviral therapy. This rearrangement joins TRBV7-9 to TRBJ1-1; D call uncertain. Here the CDR3 reads CASSLVRRDTEAFF. The CDR3 DNA reads TGTGCCAGCAGCTTAGTGAGGCGAGACACTGAAGCTTTCTTT.